This paragraph covers one T cell receptor (beta chain) sequence. The data were obtained in a study of blood T cell repertoires in COVID-19. Original handling: Amplification with reference gene primers provided the estimates of nucleated cell counts. Generated by immunoSEQ multiplex PCR, the TCRdb table keeps only in-frame clones and is missing some. D and trimming come from the DNA, and the V and J calls and clone size come from that table. The sample has 30,000 to 40,000 clones; 79% are singletons. The sequence was obtained from a man between 65 and 85 years old with acute or convalescent COVID-19. The sample was peripheral blood.

The CDR3 nucleotides are TGTGCCAGCTCACCAGGGGGCCCCTACGAGCAGTACTTC. This translates into CASSPGGPYEQYF. The V and J genes are TRBV18 and TRBJ2-7; TRBD1 is a possible D gene (6 bases). The V end lost 2 bases, the J end lost 2 bases, and 7 bases lay between the germline ends. Looked up from germline, CDR1 is KGHSH and CDR2 is LQKENI. This CDR3 comprises 13 residues. Filled out from reference TRBV18 and TRBJ2-7, the complete variable domain reads NAGVMQNPRHLVRRRGQEARLRCSPMKGHSHVYWYRQLPEEGLKFMVYLQKENIIDESGMPKERFSAEFPKEGPSILRIQQVVRGDSAAYFCASSPGGPYEQYFGPGTRLTVT.